This T cell receptor beta chain was captured in a study of T cell changes during pregnancy in multiple sclerosis. V was clipped by 5 bases and J by 6 bases; unmatched bases: 5. The CDR3 sequence is 16 residues long. Germline assignment: CDR1 SGHTA and CDR2 FQGTGA. Repertoires were generated with immunoSEQ multiplex PCR, while TCRdb's copy carries only in-frame clones and drops some. The repertoire holds roughly 85,000 clones, with just over 90% as singletons. The V and J genes are TRBV7-3 and TRBJ2-1, with TRBD2 identical over 15 bases. This specimen was peripheral blood, taken in the first trimester of pregnancy. The origin of this receptor is a female donor with multiple sclerosis, enrolled in a pregnancy study. The CDR3: CASSPPGLAGGNEQFF. For the CDR3, the DNA is TGTGCCAGCAGCCCGCCGGGACTAGCGGGAGGCAATGAGCAGTTCTTC.